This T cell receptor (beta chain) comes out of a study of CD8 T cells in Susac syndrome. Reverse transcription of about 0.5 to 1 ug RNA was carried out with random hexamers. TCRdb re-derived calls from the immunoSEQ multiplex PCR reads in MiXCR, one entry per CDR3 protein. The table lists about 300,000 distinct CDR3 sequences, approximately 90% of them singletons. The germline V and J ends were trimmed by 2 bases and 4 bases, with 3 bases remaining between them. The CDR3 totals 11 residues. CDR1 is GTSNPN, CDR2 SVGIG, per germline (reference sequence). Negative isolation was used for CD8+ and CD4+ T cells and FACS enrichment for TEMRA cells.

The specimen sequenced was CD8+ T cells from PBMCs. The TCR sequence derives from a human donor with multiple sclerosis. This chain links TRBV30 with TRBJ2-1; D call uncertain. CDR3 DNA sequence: TGTGCCTGGAGTAAATACAATGAGCAGTTCTTC. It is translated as CAWSKYNEQFF.